This is a list of T cell receptor beta chains from one sample in a study of cytotoxic CD8 clonotypes in ibrutinib-treated CLL. Sequencing used immunoSEQ multiplex PCR; TCRdb keeps in-frame clones, though not all of them. The sample yields hundreds of thousands of clones, just under 80% seen once. The specimen was PBMCs, collected before ibrutinib treatment. These receptors originate from a human donor with chronic lymphocytic leukemia. Each CDR3 is given with its conserved first and last residue. D genes are given only for firm matches. The size of a clone is reported for some rows only, either as once, few or many, or as a class for expanded clones.

>.|TRBJ2-1|TRBD2|TRBV10-3
TGTGCCACCCGACTAGCCCCCCACAATGAGCAGTTCTTC
CATRLAPHNEQFF
>.|TRBJ2-2|.|TRBV25-1
TGTGCCAGCAGTGTGACAGGCGTCAACACCGGGGAGCTGTTTTTT
CASSVTGVNTGELFF
>once|TRBJ2-5|.|TRBV11-3
TGTGCCAGCAGCTTAGATTGGGCATCGGCGGACTCACTCCAAGAGACCCAGTACTTC
CASSLDWASADSLQETQYF
>.|TRBJ2-2|TRBD2|TRBV7-2
TGTGCCAGCAGCCGAGGACTAGCGGAAGGCGGGGAGCTGTTTTTT
CASSRGLAEGGELFF
>.|TRBJ2-1|.|TRBV15
TGTGCCACCAGCACCCTGGCTAGCATACACAATGAGCAGTTCTTC
CATSTLASIHNEQFF
>.|TRBJ2-3|TRBD2|TRBV9
TGTGCCAGCAGCGTTATAGCGGGAGCTAGCACAGATACGCAGTATTTT
CASSVIAGASTDTQYF
>.|TRBJ1-4|TRBD1|TRBV15
TGTGCCACCAGCAGCCTGACAGGGAGAAATGAAAAACTGTTTTTT
CATSSLTGRNEKLFF
>once|TRBJ2-7|.|TRBV7-2
TGTGCCAGCAGCGCAGGCGGGGTGCAGTACTTC
CASSAGGVQYF
>.|TRBJ1-1|.|TRBV2
TGTGCCAGCGCCACTACAGGGTATTCTCCCCACACTGAAGCTTTCTTT
CASATTGYSPHTEAFF
>many|TRBJ2-7|.|TRBV15
TGTGCCACCAGCAGAGATGAGGGGTACGAGCAGTACTTC
CATSRDEGYEQYF
>.|TRBJ1-5|.|TRBV2
TGTGCCAGCGTACCCTTTCGGCATGCCAATCAGCCCCAGCATTTT
CASVPFRHANQPQHF
>.|TRBJ2-7|TRBD2|TRBV7-8
TGTGCCAGCAGCCCCGTACTAGCGGGAAGTCCCTACGAGCAGTACTTC
CASSPVLAGSPYEQYF
>.|TRBJ1-5|TRBD1|TRBV27
TGTGCCAGCAGCTTCAGGGACAGGACTCAGCCCCAGCATTTT
CASSFRDRTQPQHF
>.|TRBJ2-1|TRBD2|TRBV2
TGTGCCAGCACCGAGCGGGGCTCTGGGTCCTACAATGAGCAGTTCTTC
CASTERGSGSYNEQFF
>once|TRBJ2-7|.|TRBV7-9
TGTGCCAGCAGCCCCTTCCCGACGGGGTACGAGCAGTACTTC
CASSPFPTGYEQYF
>many|TRBJ2-2|TRBD2|TRBV7-2
TGTGCCAGCAGCTTACGGGCTAGCGGGGCCACCGGGGAGCTGTTTTTT
CASSLRASGATGELFF
>.|TRBJ1-4|TRBD1|TRBV5-1
TGCGCCAGCAGCATCGGACAGGGTGGCACAACTAATGAAAAACTGTTTTTT
CASSIGQGGTTNEKLFF
>.|TRBJ2-2|.|TRBV30
TGTGCCGCCTCCTATGGAAGATTCGACACCGGGGAGCTGTTTTTT
CAASYGRFDTGELFF
>.|TRBJ2-1|TRBD2|TRBV7-2
TGTGCCAGCAGCTTGGAGCGGGGCTACAATGAGCAGTTCTTC
CASSLERGYNEQFF
>.|TRBJ2-7|.|TRBV5-1
TGCGCCAGCAGCGAAGGCTACGAGCAGTACTTC
CASSEGYEQYF
>.|TRBJ2-3|.|TRBV7-7
TGTGCTAGCAGCACGGGGGACGGGGATACGCAGTATTTT
CASSTGDGDTQYF
>.|TRBJ2-2|TRBD2|TRBV4-3
TGCGCCAGCAGCCGAGCGGGAGGGCACACCGGGGAGCTGTTTTTT
CASSRAGGHTGELFF
>.|TRBJ1-1|.|TRBV15
TGTGCCACCAGCAAGGGGAACTTGGGGGGCGAAGCTTTCTTT
CATSKGNLGGEAFF
>once|TRBJ2-1|TRBD2|TRBV28
TGTGCCAGCAGACCGCCTAGCGGGGCCTACAATGAGCAGTTCTTC
CASRPPSGAYNEQFF
>.|TRBJ2-5|TRBD2|TRBV30
TGTGCCTGGAGTACCAGCGGGAGGGCCAGGGTAGAGGAAGAGACCCAGTACTTC
CAWSTSGRARVEEETQYF
>.|TRBJ1-3|.|TRBV7-9
TGTGCCACGGGCGGGGACTCTGGAAACACCATATATTTT
CATGGDSGNTIYF
>.|TRBJ2-3|TRBD2|TRBV13
TGTGCCAGCAGCTTAGAGGGTAGCGGGATAAAGACAGATACGCAGTATTTT
CASSLEGSGIKTDTQYF
>.|TRBJ1-2|.|TRBV4-3
TGCGCCAGCAGCCAAGATCGCGGGGTCTATGGCTACACCTTC
CASSQDRGVYGYTF
>.|TRBJ1-5|TRBD1|TRBV19
TGTGCCAGTAGTGCCGGGACAGGGAGGGTTCAGCCCCAGCATTTT
CASSAGTGRVQPQHF
>few|TRBJ2-5|TRBD1|TRBV25-1
TGTGCCAGCAGTACGCGACAGGGGGAAGAGACCCAGTACTTC
CASSTRQGEETQYF
>.|TRBJ2-2|.|TRBV21-1
TGTGCCAGCAGCAAATTATTAGAGGGAGCGTTCGCCGGGGAGCTGTTTTTT
CASSKLLEGAFAGELFF
>.|TRBJ2-1|TRBD1|TRBV29-1
TGCAGCGTTGAGACAGGGTGGGGCAATGAGCAGTTCTTC
CSVETGWGNEQFF
>.|TRBJ2-2|.|TRBV28
TGTGCCAGCAGTAACACCCAGGTGGTCCTTGGGGAGCTGTTTTTT
CASSNTQVVLGELFF
>.|TRBJ1-2|.|TRBV7-9
TGTGCCAGCAGCTCCGAGGGAAGGGGCTACACCTTC
CASSSEGRGYTF
>.|TRBJ2-6|.|TRBV5-4
TGTGCCAGCAGCTTTGCGGGGCGGGGTCCTGGGGCCAACGTCCTGACTTTC
CASSFAGRGPGANVLTF
>.|TRBJ1-5|.|TRBV18
TGTGCCAGCTCACCAAGGGCAAATCAGCCCCAGCATTTT
CASSPRANQPQHF
>.|TRBJ1-5|TRBD1|TRBV15
TGTGCCACCAGCAGTGATCGACAGGGGCTTGATCAGCCCCAGCATTTT
CATSSDRQGLDQPQHF